The entry that follows covers one T cell receptor beta chain sequence. Profiling relied on immunoSEQ multiplex PCR, and the TCRdb table lists in-frame clones only, not all of them. Among approximately 160,000 clones listed, 84% were seen once. These data are taken from a study of blood T cell repertoires in COVID-19. Study overall: PBMCs, B-cell-depleted T cells, or T cells were the source of the cDNA or gDNA that made up the material.

The ends were cut back, 2 bases at V and 6 bases at J, with 8 bases in the middle. The CDR3 is 13 amino acids. Germline V gives CDR1 SGHKS, CDR2 YYEKEE (reference sequence). The chain is built from TRBV5-5 and TRBJ2-2; D remains ambiguous. The sequence came from a man in his late teens or twenties with active or convalescent COVID-19. Sequencing input: peripheral blood. The CDR3 DNA reads as TGTGCCAGCAGCTTTAGTATTGCCGGGGAGCTGTTTTTT. Protein: CASSFSIAGELFF.